The 28 T cell receptor beta chains below all came from one sample that was sequenced in a study of blood T cell repertoires in COVID-19. The repertoire was sequenced with immunoSEQ multiplex PCR; TCRdb's copy has only in-frame clones and lacks some. The sample yields 200,000 to 250,000 clones, approximately 84% seen once. Sequencing input: peripheral blood. These TCRs come from a man aged 40-55 years with active or convalescent COVID-19.

This rearrangement joins TRBV27 to TRBJ2-2; TRBD1 matches 10 bases. CDR1 is MNHEY, CDR2 SMNVEV, per germline (reference sequence). The CDR3 contains 18 residues. V shed 5 bases, J shed 6 bases, and the junction held 15 bases outside the gene matches. The CDR3 spells CASSRKPVRQGASGELFF. The CDR3 DNA reads TGTGCCAGCAGTCGGAAGCCCGTCCGACAGGGGGCGTCCGGGGAGCTGTTTTTT.

The chain employs TRBV6-6 and TRBJ1-6, with 7 bases matching TRBD1. The V segment lost 6 bases and the J segment 4 bases; nucleotides outside the gene matches: 0. The CDR3 is 13 residues long. Germline values: CDR1 MNHNY, CDR2 SVGAGI (reference sequence). CDR3 nucleotides: TGTGCCAGCAGGGGACAGTATAATTCACCCCTCCACTTT. Encoded protein: CASRGQYNSPLHF.

This sequence joins TRBV29-1 and TRBJ1-3; unclear D gene. Trimming left V 6 bases short and J 4 bases short, with 7 bases between. The CDR3 contains 11 residues. Germline CDR1 is SQVTM and CDR2 is ANQGSEA. The CDR3 here is CSVERGNTIYF. Written as DNA, the CDR3 is TGCAGCGTGGAGAGAGGAAACACCATATATTTT. Full variable domain (remainder filled in from reference TRBV29-1 and TRBJ1-3): SAVISQKPSRDICQRGTSLTIQCQVDSQVTMMFWYRQQPGQSLTLIATANQGSEATYESGFVIDKFPISRPNLTFSTLTVSNMSPEDSSIYLCSVERGNTIYFGEGSWLTVV.

The V and J genes are TRBV27 and TRBJ1-5; no definite D call. The CDR3 loop spans 13 amino acids. V was pared by 5 bases and J by 3 bases, with 8 bases between. Germline CDR1 reads MNHEY; CDR2 reads SMNVEV (reference sequence). The CDR3 is CASSPGFNQPQHF. In nucleotides, the CDR3 is TGTGCCAGCAGTCCGGGATTCAATCAGCCCCAGCATTTT.

The J gene is TRBJ2-7, the V gene TRBV4-1, with D possibly being TRBD2 (5 bases). This CDR3 comprises 13 residues. The V end was cut by 3 bases, the J end by 6 bases, with 12 bases between. Germline assignment: CDR1 MGHRA and CDR2 YSYEKL. The CDR3 spells CASSQVSSREQYF. CDR3 DNA: TGCGCCAGCAGCCAGGTTTCTAGCCGCGAGCAGTACTTC.

V is TRBV4-1 and J is TRBJ2-7; a possible D gene is TRBD2 (6 bases). This CDR3 spans 15 amino acids. CDR1 is MGHRA, CDR2 YSYEKL, per germline. V dropped 6 bases and J dropped 6 bases, with 21 bases sitting between them. The CDR3 nucleotides are TGCGCCAGCAGTTTCTACCCCCGACTAGTAGGCGAGCAGTACTTC. This encodes CASSFYPRLVGEQYF.

This clone was counted once. The J gene is TRBJ1-3, the V gene TRBV10-1; a possible D gene is TRBD1 (6 bases). The CDR3 totals 14 residues. V shed 8 bases and J shed 3 bases, with 14 bases lying between them. Germline V gives CDR1 WNHNN, CDR2 SYGVQD (reference sequence). CDR3 region: CASGKNRDGNTIYF. In DNA, the CDR3 is TGCGCCAGCGGTAAAAACAGGGATGGAAACACCATATATTTT.

The table lists this clone with a count of one. This chain joins TRBV3-1 (or the pseudogene TRBV3-2) and TRBJ2-7, with 9 bases that match TRBD1. The germline gives CDR1 LGHDT, CDR2 YNNKEL (reference sequence). The CDR3 runs to 15 residues. The V and J ends lost 4 bases and 4 bases, in that order; junction bases with no gene match: 8. For the CDR3, the DNA is TGTGCCAGCAGCCTGATGGTGGGACAGGGTTACGAGCAGTACTTC. It translates to CASSLMVGQGYEQYF.

The V and J genes are TRBV3-1 (or the pseudogene TRBV3-2) and TRBJ2-5; possibly TRBD2 for D (6 bases). CDR1 is LGHDT, CDR2 YNNKEL, per germline (reference sequence). The V and J ends lost 4 bases and 2 bases respectively, with 14 bases between them. The CDR3 covers 15 residues. The CDR3 loop reads CASSRGLAAQETQYF. Here the CDR3 DNA reads TGTGCCAGCAGCCGGGGATTAGCGGCTCAAGAGACCCAGTACTTC.

The CDR3 coding sequence is TGCGCCAGCAGCTCGGACACCTACCCGAACACTGAAGCTTTCTTT. The encoded protein is CASSSDTYPNTEAFF. This sequence joins TRBV5-1 and TRBJ1-1, with D possibly TRBD1 on 5 matching bases. With 3 bases removed from V and 1 base from J, the gap between germline ends came to 13 bases. CDR3 length equals 15 residues. Germline V gives CDR1 SGHRS, CDR2 YFSETQ.

With respect to this clone: Germline is not matched at one junction end, which may reflect a read error. This chain links TRBV12-3 or TRBV12-4 with TRBJ1-1; no definite D call. The CDR3 loop spans 12 amino acids. CDR3 coding DNA: TGTGCCAGCAGTCCGTTCGGGGTCTTCCCGGTCTTT. It translates to CASSPFGVFPVF.

CDR3 residues: CASSYSRGTLGNEQFF. The CDR3, as DNA: TGTGCCAGCAGTTACTCCCGCGGGACCTTAGGGAATGAGCAGTTCTTC. V and J are TRBV6-5 and TRBJ2-1; D is perhaps TRBD2 (6 bases). The CDR3 length is 16 residues. V was cut by 0 bases and J by 7 bases, with 16 bases left in between. Per the germline V gene, CDR1 is MNHEY and CDR2 is SVGAGI.

This chain links TRBV4-1 with TRBJ1-5, with TRBD1 matching over 9 bases. V dropped 1 base and J dropped 5; count of bases not matched to a gene: 6. CDR3 size: 16 residues. Germline values: CDR1 MGHRA, CDR2 YSYEKL. DNA of the CDR3: TGCGCCAGCAGCCAAGGCGACAGGGGGTATTATCAGCCCCAGCATTTT. It is translated as CASSQGDRGYYQPQHF.

The chain uses TRBV5-1 and TRBJ2-3; the match to TRBD2 covers 16 bases. The CDR3 is 17 amino acids. J lost 0 bases, V lost 4 bases, and 2 bases had no gene match. Germline assignment: CDR1 SGHRS and CDR2 YFSETQ. The DNA for the CDR3 is TGCGCCAGCAGCCTGGGACTAGCGGGAGGGAGCACAGATACGCAGTATTTT. This translates into CASSLGLAGGSTDTQYF.

The CDR3 coding sequence is TGTGCCAGCGGACAGGGAGATAGGGCCAAAAACATTCAGTACTTC. This gives the protein CASGQGDRAKNIQYF. The rearrangement uses TRBV2 and TRBJ2-4; 8 bases are shared with TRBD1. From germline, CDR1 is SNHLY and CDR2 FYNNEI. Trimming at V came to 8 bases and at J to 1 base, leaving 7 bases not matched to a gene. The length of the CDR3 is 15 residues.

The chain couples TRBV5-4 to TRBJ1-1; TRBD1 agrees at 8 bases. J gave up 8 bases and V 0 bases, and 6 bases lay outside the gene matches. The CDR3 spans 14 residues. Germline values: CDR1 SGHNT, CDR2 YYREEE (reference sequence). The CDR3 region has the DNA TGTGCCAGCAGCTTGGCGATACAGGGGGTGGAAGCTTTCTTT. It encodes CASSLAIQGVEAFF.

The genes are TRBV5-1 and TRBJ2-5; tentatively, D is TRBD1 (5 bases). The CDR3 totals 13 residues. Trimming cost V 4 bases and J 4 bases, with 11 bases left between them. From germline, CDR1 is SGHRS and CDR2 YFSETQ. CDR3 in DNA: TGCGCCAGCAGCAAACAGGAAGGAGAGACCCAGTACTTC. Amino acid sequence: CASSKQEGETQYF.

The chain is built from TRBV18 and TRBJ2-1; D not certain. The V and J ends lost 2 bases and 7 bases respectively, with 15 bases between them. This CDR3 is built from 15 residues. Germline V gene lookup returns CDR1 KGHSH and CDR2 LQKENI. The CDR3 nucleotides read TGTGCCAGCTCACCAAAAACATCCACCTGGAATGAGCAGTTCTTC. Amino acids: CASSPKTSTWNEQFF.

This chain links TRBV15 with TRBJ2-3, with TRBD2 as a possible D gene (6 bases). Deletions cut 4 bases from V and 3 bases from J, with 20 bases between. Germline V gives CDR1 LNHNV, CDR2 YYDKDF (reference sequence). The CDR3 has 17 amino acids. The DNA for the CDR3 is TGTGCCACCAGCACGACAATTACGGGGGAGGAGACAGATACGCAGTATTTT. It specifies CATSTTITGEETDTQYF.

The chain carries TRBV27 and TRBJ2-5; D remains unclear. The CDR3 loop spans 14 amino acids. V gave up 7 bases and J gave up 2 bases, with 14 bases separating them. Germline loops: CDR1 MNHEY, CDR2 SMNVEV (reference sequence). As DNA, the CDR3 is TGTGCCAGCACCCCTTGGGCAGGTCAAGAGACCCAGTACTTC. Translating it yields CASTPWAGQETQYF.

The sample holds a few counts of this clone. V gene TRBV27 combines with J gene TRBJ2-7, with D possibly being TRBD1 (5 bases). V was clipped by 5 bases and J by 3 bases, with 11 bases between them. CDR3 length: 13 residues. The germline V gene has CDR1 MNHEY and CDR2 SMNVEV (reference sequence). CDR3 in DNA: TGTGCCAGCAGTAGGGGTGGGATCTACGAGCAGTACTTC. This encodes CASSRGGIYEQYF.

The chain's CDR3 is CASHTGLNTEAFF. Here the CDR3 DNA reads TGTGCCAGTCATACAGGATTGAACACTGAAGCTTTCTTT. This chain uses TRBV6-5 with TRBJ1-1; weak D call: TRBD1 (5 bases). Germline CDR1 is MNHEY and CDR2 is SVGAGI. This CDR3 comprises 13 residues. The germline V and J ends were trimmed by 9 bases and 0 bases, with 11 bases remaining between them.

This rearrangement joins TRBV9 to TRBJ2-7, with D maybe TRBD2 (5 bases). CDR1 is SGDLS, CDR2 YYNGEE, per germline. The CDR3 is 14 amino acids. The ends were cut back, 2 bases at V and 5 bases at J, with 14 bases in the middle. This chain's CDR3 is CASSVKGDGNEQYF. The CDR3 coding sequence is TGTGCCAGCAGCGTGAAGGGAGACGGAAACGAGCAGTACTTC. Full variable domain (rest looked up from reference TRBV9 and TRBJ2-7): DSGVTQTPKHLITATGQRVTLRCSPRSGDLSVYWYQQSLDQGLQFLIQYYNGEERAKGNILERFSAQQFPDLHSELNLSSLELGDSALYFCASSVKGDGNEQYFGPGTRLTVT.

This clone has only a few counts. The chain employs TRBV5-4 and TRBJ2-1, with 9 bases identical to TRBD2. The V and J ends lost 4 bases and 2 bases, in that order; junction bases with no gene match: 7. Germline loops: CDR1 SGHNT, CDR2 YYREEE (reference sequence). The length of the CDR3 is 16 residues. CDR3 sequence: CASSRDPSGTYNEQFF. In DNA, the CDR3 is TGTGCCAGCAGCCGAGACCCTAGCGGGACCTACAATGAGCAGTTCTTC.

A few counts support this clone. The CDR3 DNA reads TGTGCCAGCAGTGATTACAGGGTAGATGGCTACACCTTC. Translated, it gives CASSDYRVDGYTF. The gene calls are TRBV2 and TRBJ1-2; the D gene is possibly TRBD1 (6 bases). The germline V gene has CDR1 SNHLY and CDR2 FYNNEI. This CDR3 comprises 13 residues. V lost 3 bases and J lost 6, with 11 bases in between.

V gene TRBV11-2 combines with J gene TRBJ1-2, with 8 bases that match TRBD1. V gave up 1 base and J gave up 8 bases; unmatched junction bases: 9. The CDR3 is 15 amino acids. Germline CDR1 and CDR2: SGHAT and FQNNGV. CDR3 in amino acids: CASSLGAGGLEGYTF. The CDR3 DNA reads as TGTGCCAGCAGCTTAGGGGCAGGGGGCCTGGAGGGCTACACCTTC.

This chain connects TRBV10-3 to TRBJ2-7; D may be TRBD2 (5 bases). Trimming shortened V by 3 bases and J by 3 bases, and 9 bases separated the two germline ends. This CDR3 spans 13 amino acids. Germline CDR1 and CDR2: ENHRY and SYGVKD. The CDR3 bases are TGTGCCATCAGTGACTACGAGGGCTACGAGCAGTACTTC. Amino acid sequence: CAISDYEGYEQYF.

The chain combines TRBV12-3 or TRBV12-4 with TRBJ1-4; D not certain. This CDR3 is 13 amino acids long. Trimming removed 2 bases at V and 7 bases at J, with 8 bases between. CDR3 amino acids: CASSLPPGEKLFF. The CDR3 DNA reads TGTGCCAGCAGTTTACCCCCAGGTGAAAAACTGTTTTTT.